One sample yielded the 4 T cell receptor beta chains listed below, sequenced in a study of shared T cell receptors in the human thymus. Repertoires were generated with immunoSEQ multiplex PCR, while TCRdb's copy carries only in-frame clones and drops some. The table records hundreds of thousands of clones, more than 75% of them present only once. The sample was also reused in another study, on human thymus T cells.

Sequencing was performed on thymocytes. Every receptor here comes from a boy in the first two years of life with a congenital heart defect.

The chain recombines TRBV19 with TRBJ1-5; TRBD1 agrees at 7 bases. V lost 6 bases to trimming and J lost 7 bases; unmatched junction nucleotides: 12. Germline V lookup: CDR1 LNHDA, CDR2 SQIVND (reference sequence). The CDR3 spans 15 residues. The CDR3 nucleotides are TGTGCCAGTAGGGTAACGAAGGGGGCTGGACAGCCCCAGCATTTT. As protein: CASRVTKGAGQPQHF.

The chain uses TRBV11-3 and TRBJ2-1, with 7 bases identical to TRBD2. Unmatched junction bases numbered 10, after V lost 6 bases and J lost 5 bases. CDR3 size: 15 residues. CDR1 and CDR2 from the germline V gene are SGHNT and YENEEA. The CDR3 loop reads CASSQLARPHNEQFF. Written as DNA, the CDR3 is TGTGCCAGCAGTCAACTAGCGAGGCCTCACAATGAGCAGTTCTTC.

The chain carries TRBV14 and TRBJ2-5; the match to TRBD2 covers 9 bases. Germline V gene lookup returns CDR1 SGHDN and CDR2 FVKESK. The CDR3 runs to 15 residues. V lost 1 base, J lost 1 base, and 1 base stayed unmatched. This CDR3 reads CASSQGLAAQETQYF. CDR3 coding DNA: TGTGCCAGCAGCCAAGGACTAGCGGCCCAAGAGACCCAGTACTTC. Full variable domain (rest looked up from reference TRBV14 and TRBJ2-5): EAGVTQFPSHSVIEKGQTVTLRCDPISGHDNLYWYRRVMGKEIKFLLHFVKESKQDESGMPNNRFLAERTGGTYSTLKVQPAELEDSGVYFCASSQGLAAQETQYFGPGTRLLVL.

The chain combines TRBV28 with TRBJ2-2, with 9 bases aligning to TRBD1. J was trimmed by 5 bases and V by 4 bases; bases with no gene match: 11. The CDR3 runs 17 residues. Germline CDR1 MDHEN, CDR2 SYDVKM. CDR3 nucleotide sequence: TGTGCCAGCAGTTCCCGCCCCCGGGACAGGGAAACCGGGGAGCTGTTTTTT. It codes for CASSSRPRDRETGELFF.